This section outlines one T cell receptor (beta chain) sequence together with its context. CDR1 and CDR2 from the germline V gene are MNHEY and SMNVEV (reference sequence). With 5 bases removed from V and 5 bases from J, the gap between germline ends came to 21 bases. The CDR3 is made up of 16 amino acids. The data were taken from a study of shared T cell receptors in the human thymus. The method was immunoSEQ multiplex PCR; TCRdb's version includes in-frame clones alone and lacks a portion of them. Altogether 600,000 to 900,000 clones are present, approximately 85% being singletons, with the ten largest covering 0.0095% to 0.013%. This same sample was also part of a study on human thymus T cells. From that report: An apparent bias in V and J gene usage was seen in thymic and blood repertoires.

This receptor was taken from a girl less than two years old with a congenital heart defect. The genes are TRBV27 and TRBJ1-2, with D tentatively TRBD1 (5 bases). The sequencing sample was made of thymocytes. CDR3 residues: CASSLKQLQGNYGYTF. CDR3 in DNA: TGTGCCAGCAGTCTGAAGCAGCTTCAGGGAAATTATGGCTACACCTTC.